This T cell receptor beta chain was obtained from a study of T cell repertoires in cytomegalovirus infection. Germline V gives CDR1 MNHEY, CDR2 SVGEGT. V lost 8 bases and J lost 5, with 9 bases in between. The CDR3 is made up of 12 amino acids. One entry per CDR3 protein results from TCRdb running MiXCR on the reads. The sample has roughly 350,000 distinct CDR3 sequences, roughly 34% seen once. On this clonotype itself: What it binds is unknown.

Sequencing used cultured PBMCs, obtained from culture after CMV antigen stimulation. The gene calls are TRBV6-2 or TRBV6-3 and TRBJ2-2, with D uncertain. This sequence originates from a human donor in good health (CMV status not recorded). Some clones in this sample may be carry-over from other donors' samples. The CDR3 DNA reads TGTGCCAGCCTCCTCGGAACCGGGGAGCTGTTTTTT. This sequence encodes CASLLGTGELFF.